This paragraph reports one TCR beta chain. As processed by the authors: Reference gene primer amplification in the assay estimated nucleated cell counts. Here immunoSEQ multiplex PCR was the method, and the copy in TCRdb shows in-frame clones only, minus some. Clone size and V and J calls were adopted from that table, with D and trimming inferred from the DNA. The sample lists roughly 83,000 clones, around 86% occurring once. The entry originates in a study of blood T cell repertoires in COVID-19. Study at large: Material from acute and convalescent COVID-19 was sourced from the United States, Italy and Spain. The analysed material was cDNA or gDNA that came from T cells, B-cell-depleted T cells, or PBMCs.

The CDR3 is made up of 14 amino acids. Germline V CDR1 and CDR2: SGDLS, YYNGEE. With 3 bases clipped from V and 3 bases from J, the junction kept 4 bases outside the gene matches. The sequencing sample was made of peripheral blood. The rearrangement joins TRBV9 to TRBJ2-7; TRBD1 agrees at 9 bases. The clonotype was recovered from a middle-aged man with active COVID-19. The CDR3: CASSAGQGIYEQYF. Here the CDR3 DNA reads TGTGCCAGCAGCGCGGGACAGGGAATCTACGAGCAGTACTTC.